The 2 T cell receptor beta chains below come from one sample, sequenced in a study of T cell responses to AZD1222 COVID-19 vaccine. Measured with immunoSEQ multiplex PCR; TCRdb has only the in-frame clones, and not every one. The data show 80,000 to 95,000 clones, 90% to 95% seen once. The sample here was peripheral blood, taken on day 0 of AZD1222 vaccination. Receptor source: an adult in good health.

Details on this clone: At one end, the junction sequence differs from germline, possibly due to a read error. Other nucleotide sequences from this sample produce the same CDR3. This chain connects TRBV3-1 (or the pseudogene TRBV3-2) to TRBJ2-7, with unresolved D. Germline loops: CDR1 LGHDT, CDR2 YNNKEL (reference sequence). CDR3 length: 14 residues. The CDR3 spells CASSPRTVSYEQYF. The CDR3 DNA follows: TGTGCCAGCAGCCCAAGGACGGTCTCCTATGAGCAGTACTTC.

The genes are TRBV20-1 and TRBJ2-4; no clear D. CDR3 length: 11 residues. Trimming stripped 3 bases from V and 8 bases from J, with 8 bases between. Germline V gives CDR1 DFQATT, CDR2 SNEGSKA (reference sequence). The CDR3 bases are TGCAGTGCTAGGATTAAGGACATTCAGTACTTC. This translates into CSARIKDIQYF.